This T cell receptor (beta chain) appears in the sequencing data of a study of blood T cells in healthy people across ages. Germline V gene data show CDR1 as SQVTM and CDR2 as ANQGSEA. Between the trimmed V and J ends, which lost 2 bases and 0 bases, there was a span of 30 bases. The CDR3 has 21 amino acids. Through a sample-barcoded 5' primer and a J-beta primer mix, a second PCR was run for about 7 to 12 cycles. One entry per CDR3 protein results from TCRdb running MiXCR on the 5' RACE reads. This table holds approximately 940,000 distinct CDR3 sequences, about 48% found once. This sequence originates from a man under 40 in good health. The chain couples TRBV29-1 to TRBJ2-3; possibly TRBD1 or TRBD2 for D (5 bases each). Sequencing used blood. CDR3 sequence: CSVEPAWGGGTESYSTDTQYF. In nucleotides, the CDR3 is TGCAGCGTTGAACCCGCGTGGGGTGGGGGAACAGAATCCTATAGCACAGATACGCAGTATTTT.